This T cell receptor beta chain was profiled in a study of patients and donors after allogeneic stem cell transplantation. TCRdb passed the RT-PCR reads through MiXCR, listing each CDR3 protein once. This table has 920,000 or so distinct CDR3 sequences, roughly 18% appearing once. V lost 9 bases and J lost 13, with 5 bases in between. CDR1 and CDR2 from the germline V gene are SGHKS and YYEKEE (reference sequence). The CDR3 runs to 8 residues. Input material: blood, either unsorted or a sorted T cell fraction (not recorded which). This receptor was identified in a human donor who was either an allogeneic HSCT recipient or a stem cell or donor lymphocyte infusion donor (not recorded which). It is not recorded whose cells these are; they may come from a transplant donor. This chain links TRBV5-5 with TRBJ1-6, with D uncertain. The CDR3 sequence: CAIKPLHF. CDR3 DNA sequence: TGTGCCATCAAGCCCCTCCACTTT.